This T cell receptor (beta chain) was identified during a study of response to subunit inactivated influenza vaccine. General study results and limits: Authors suggested each seasonal flu vaccination may recruit only limited numbers of new T cells.

As to this clonotype: Antigen: not known.

From the RT-PCR reads, TCRdb called clonotypes with MiXCR, one entry per CDR3 protein. Of 250,000 to 350,000 distinct CDR3 sequences listed, 20% to 25% are singletons. This CDR3 is 14 amino acids long. V shed 4 bases, J shed 8 bases, and the junction held 10 bases outside the gene matches. The V gene's germline CDR1 is SGHVS and CDR2 FQNEAQ. Sequencing used PBMCs from blood, obtained less than 22 months after vaccination. This TCR derives from a man in his fifties or sixties who received an inactivated influenza vaccine. The rearrangement uses TRBV7-8 and TRBJ1-2, with 7 bases aligning to TRBD1. CDR3 coding DNA: TGTGCCAGCAGCTCCACAGGGGCCGACACGGGCTACACCTTC. It is translated as CASSSTGADTGYTF. The full variable domain, rest sourced from reference TRBV7-8 and TRBJ1-2, is GAGVSQSPRYKVAKRGQDVALRCDPISGHVSLFWYQQALGQGPEFLTYFQNEAQLDKSGLPSDRFFAERPEGSVSTLKIQRTQQEDSAVYLCASSSTGADTGYTFGSGTRLTVV.